This T cell receptor (beta chain) was captured in a study of Graves' ophthalmopathy and Graves' hyperthyroidism listed by TCRdb under 2018. As for the study more broadly: Peripheral blood samples were taken at the time of initial diagnosis, before any treatment was given. In total, approximately 130 blood samples were TCR-sequenced: around 42 ophthalmopathy, under 80 hyperthyroidism and roughly 17 hyperthyroidism-to-ophthalmopathy patients. The study used TCR beta repertoire signatures to distinguish Graves' ophthalmopathy from Graves' hyperthyroidism and to predict progression to ophthalmopathy. In about 6 hyperthyroidism patients, the T-cell repertoire of thyroid tissue was compared with the T-cell repertoire of blood. After sampling, hyperthyroidism patients received methimazole starting at 30 mg daily, and ophthalmopathy patients received high-dose intravenous methylprednisolone. For independent validation, a separate cohort was made up of approximately 19 hyperthyroidism patients plus 17 patients who later progressed from hyperthyroidism to ophthalmopathy. To explore V-J signatures that distinguish ophthalmopathy from hyperthyroidism, a discovery set of about 99 patients was enrolled, made up of over 40 with ophthalmopathy and fewer than 60 with stable hyperthyroidism. Study-wide findings and limitations: Among expanded thyroid clonotypes with frequency above 0.001, most also showed up in blood, which suggests that blood repertoires may reflect the thyroid immune response. In cross-validation, the 13-signature model distinguished ophthalmopathy from stable hyperthyroidism with about 90% sensitivity and around 81% specificity, while in the test set the corresponding values were roughly 80% and 75%. No statistical method was used to set the sample size in advance, and the investigators knew which group each participant was assigned to. In validation, the model predicted ophthalmopathy progression with about 71% sensitivity and around 72% specificity; some twelve predicted patients were CT-confirmed with GO in a median of approximately 6.5 months.

About this clonotype: The antigen it recognizes is unknown. Base-call qualities are not available, and no considerably larger clone is one nucleotide away.

Ophthalmopathy patients were characterized by moderately to severely active disease, a Clinical Activity Score of at least 3, a NOSPECS grade of at least 4, and a disease duration under 3 months. Patients were excluded if they had other autoimmune diseases, uncontrolled infections, pregnancy or lactation. Diagnosis was based on clinical symptoms, serum thyroxine, TRAb, thyroid ultrasound and orbital computed tomography. PBMCs were isolated from about 9.2 ml of fresh peripheral blood by Ficoll-Paque density gradient centrifugation. Total RNA was extracted using Trizol reagent, and RNA quality was checked on an Agilent 2100 Bioanalyzer. TCR beta CDR3 regions were amplified from RNA transcripts for repertoire sequencing. The first round of RT-PCR was done with HTBI primers and the Qiagen OneStep RT-PCR kit, and was followed by a second round of multiplex PCR, then size selection and purification. Libraries were sequenced on an Illumina HiSeq2000 using paired-end 100 bp reads. From the authors' description of their analysis: SOAPnuke was used for read processing, and reads with adapters, uncalled bases, a mean Phred below 15, or no exact constant-primer or identifier match were discarded. COPE v1.2.5 was used to merge high-quality paired reads. Clonotypes were defined as unique nucleotide sequences and were aligned to IMGT TRB V, D and J references using MiTCR v1.1. Analysis was restricted to V-J combinations with a frequency above 0.0001, which covered 99.2% of repertoires. For each V-J combination, a TCR clonal expansion and chaos score was defined as the ratio of F50 clonal expansion to chaos observed in the TCRdist matrix. Welch's t-statistics and random forest were used to reduce features to approximately 13 V-J combinations, which were fed into a naive Bayes classifier. Thyroid-blood repertoire similarity was quantified with the Morisita-Horn index. TCRdb reprocessing: public reads trimmed at Q25 with fastp, clones called with MiXCR, in-frame beta chains kept. Rows merge per CDR3 protein into single entries with the most common DNA and genes. The V and J calls, along with clone size, are taken from TCRdb and not from the paper's own processing. Present in this sample are around 600,000 distinct CDR3 sequences, roughly 39% of which were seen just once. Jointly, the top ten make up 3% to 3.5% of the sample.

The clonotype comes from an adult man with Graves' ophthalmopathy. The sample comprised peripheral blood.

Here the CDR3 is given as CAISEASGSPDTQYF. The sequence in DNA is TGTGCCATCAGTGAAGCTAGCGGGAGTCCAGATACGCAGTACTTC. The rearranged chain carries TRBV10-3 and TRBJ2-5, with 10 central nucleotides matching TRBD2. The CDR3 spans 15 residues, from the cysteine through the phenylalanine. CDR3 DNA is the only sequence kept; it has 45 bases, read in frame from the first base. CDR1 and CDR2 are read off the germline V gene as ENHRY and SYGVKD. Here V drops 3 bases and J drops 11 bases, and the junction holds 12 bases not matched to any gene.